This TCR beta chain appears in the sequencing data of a study of control samples from healthy donors and cancer patients (dated by TCRdb to the early 2020s). Remarks on this clone: Its antigen specificity is not known. No much larger clone is present one base from it, and per-base qualities are unavailable.

The library was generated by the immunoSEQ multiplex PCR assay. The immuneACCESS repertoire file appears here via TCRdb, limited to in-frame rearrangements. These files lack a portion of the clones; in checked studies, under half of the deficit traces to unresolved V genes, and the cause of the others is not known. This sample gives about 89,000 clones in total; about 83% of them show up just once. Less than 2.5% of the sample is in the top ten clones. CDR3 length: 17 amino acids, cysteine to phenylalanine. This entry keeps only the CDR3 DNA: 51 bases, framed from base 1. The germline V gene sets CDR1 to SGHDT and CDR2 to YYEEEE. V and J are truncated by 0 bases and 3 bases respectively, leaving an intervening sequence of 17 bases.

Material: blood. This sequence uses TRBV5-6 and TRBJ2-3; the D segment could be TRBD1, given 7 matching bases. The sequence was collected from a woman between 40 and 55 years old in good health. The base sequence is TGTGCCAGCAGCTTGGTTATGCAGGGGGGTTCAACAGATACGCAGTATTTT. This codes for CASSLVMQGGSTDTQYF.